In this sample, the clone carrying this T cell receptor (beta chain) turned up once. Survey-level immunoSEQ sequencing profiled the TCR beta repertoire. Sequencing used immunoSEQ multiplex PCR; TCRdb keeps in-frame clones, though not all of them. Of about 68,000 clones listed, around 95% are singletons. The length of the CDR3 is 16 residues. Germline values: CDR1 KGHSH, CDR2 LQKENI. V shed 3 bases and J shed 4 bases, with 16 bases lying between them. What was sequenced was PBMCs. This clonotype was sampled from a middle-aged man with rheumatoid arthritis. The V and J genes are TRBV18 and TRBJ1-5, with no clear D. In DNA form, the CDR3 reads TGTGCCAGCTCACCGGTAGGGTCGGGCCCTAATCAGCCCCAGCATTTT. Protein product: CASSPVGSGPNQPQHF.